Included here is one T cell receptor (beta chain) sequence, with context. Its antigen is not identified. Described time point: cycle 4 day 1 (C4D1), after more than 5 weeks of nivolumab. Relapse was seen in all patients after autologous stem cell transplantation, and brentuximab vedotin exposure was variable. Complete response, partial response or progressive disease constituted the best response categories observed. These data are taken from a study of PD-1 blockade in classical Hodgkin lymphoma. Looking at the study overall: Nivolumab dosed at 3 mg/kg went to patients intravenously every 2 weeks.

General study results and limits: CD4+ TCR diversity, unlike CD8+, climbed significantly by C4D1.

TCRdb's table, derived via immunoSEQ multiplex PCR, lists solely in-frame clones and lacks some. The repertoire holds 99,000 or so clones, with over 85% as singletons. CDR3 length: 15 residues. Germline-derived CDR1 and CDR2 are GTSNPN and SVGIG (reference sequence). J lost 4 bases, V lost 0 bases, and 1 base had no gene match. This TCR was recovered from a human donor with classical Hodgkin lymphoma. The specimen was peripheral blood mononuclear cells (PBMCs), collected before the fourth cycle of nivolumab. The chain employs TRBV30 and TRBJ2-7; 15 bases align to TRBD2. In DNA form, the CDR3 reads TGTGCCTGGAGTGTAGGGACTAGCGGGAGGTACGAGCAGTACTTC. It is translated as CAWSVGTSGRYEQYF.